This TCR beta chain was found in a study of T-cell memory formation after mild COVID-19. About the research overall: Largely donor-specific TCR clusters were found.

Germline CDR1 reads SGHRS; CDR2 reads YFSETQ. The CDR3 is 15 residues long. Deletions cut 2 bases from V and 7 bases from J, with 19 bases between. Study outcomes and limitations: The SARS-CoV-2 specificity of second-wave clones reaching peak at day 37 remained unverified. Contracting clones from day 15 to 85 showed balanced CD4/CD8; later expanders favored CD4+.

Researchers used 5'RACE with constant-segment primers to make TCR alpha and TCR beta cDNA libraries that carry sample barcodes and UMIs. In TCRdb, the 5' RACE reads were re-called with MiXCR into one record per CDR3 protein. Of around 150,000 distinct CDR3 sequences detected, roughly 11% appear once; the ten largest clones hold approximately 3.4%. There are a few counts of this clonotype. Its antigen is unknown. The receptor was isolated from a man aged 18 to 30 who had mild COVID-19 (a few samples of this study predate the infection). Cell type and time point are not known. This chain connects TRBV5-1 to TRBJ2-7; a weak D match, TRBD2 (6 bases). Sequencing input: PBMCs or a T cell subset sorted from them (not recorded which). CDR3: CASSFQYASDGEQYF. The CDR3 DNA is TGCGCCAGCAGCTTTCAGTATGCTAGCGATGGAGAGCAGTACTTC.